The rows below give T cell receptor beta chains drawn from one sample of a study of blood T cell repertoires in COVID-19. Sequencing was performed with immunoSEQ multiplex PCR; in TCRdb, only in-frame clones are kept and a portion is missing. The profile shows 150,000 to 170,000 clones, around 80% of them singletons. Sequenced: PBMCs or T cells enriched from blood (not recorded which). These receptor sequences come from a man aged 45-65 years who had recovered from COVID-19. CDR3s include the opening cysteine and the closing phenylalanine or tryptophan. The order of the fields is V gene, clone size, J gene, D gene, CDR3 DNA, CDR3 protein. The D gene is left open where the match is weak. Size tells how often a clone was seen (once, few, many) or the class of an expanded clone, and some rows leave it out.

TRBV2,NA,TRBJ1-5,NA,TGTGCCAGCAGTGCTCGGGGGACGGTTAGTCAGCCCCAGCATTTT,CASSARGTVSQPQHF
TRBV9,NA,TRBJ2-2,TRBD1,TGTGCCAGCAGCGCGGAAGGGACAGGATTCGGGGGCGGGGAGCTGTTTTTT,CASSAEGTGFGGGELFF
TRBV19,few,TRBJ1-1,TRBD1,TGTGCCAGTAGTACCGGACAGGGGTGGAGCACTGAAGCTTTCTTT,CASSTGQGWSTEAFF
TRBV18,NA,TRBJ2-3,NA,TGTGCCAGCTCACCTTTAGGGGCCACAGATACGCAGTATTTT,CASSPLGATDTQYF
TRBV9,many,TRBJ2-3,TRBD2,TGTGCCAGCAGCGTTGGACTAGCGGGGGGGTTGGCAGATACGCAGTATTTT,CASSVGLAGGLADTQYF
TRBV19,NA,TRBJ1-2,TRBD1,TGTGCCAGTAGTTCCCACAGGGGAGAGAACTATGGCTACACCTTC,CASSSHRGENYGYTF
TRBV9,NA,TRBJ2-3,TRBD2,TGTGCCAGCAGCGCGGGACTAGCGAGTAGCACAGATACGCAGTATTTT,CASSAGLASSTDTQYF
TRBV27,once,TRBJ2-1,NA,TGTGCCAGCAACCCGGGACTCGGGGAGCACAATGAGCAGTTCTTC,CASNPGLGEHNEQFF
TRBV5-1,NA,TRBJ1-4,NA,TGCGCCAGCAGCTTGGGAGGTGCAACTAATGAAAAACTGTTTTTT,CASSLGGATNEKLFF
TRBV5-4,NA,TRBJ2-5,TRBD2,TGTGCCAGCAGCGCCACTAGCGGCGCCCACCAAGAGACCCAGTACTTC,CASSATSGAHQETQYF
TRBV29-1,NA,TRBJ2-3,NA,TGCAGCGTTGAGGGTGGGCTTGTGGATACGCAGTATTTT,CSVEGGLVDTQYF
TRBV6-5,NA,TRBJ2-7,NA,TGTGCCAGCAGTTACGGAGGTACCTCCTACGAGCAGTACTTC,CASSYGGTSYEQYF
TRBV10-3,many,TRBJ2-7,TRBD1,TGTGCCACCGGGACAGCATCCTACGAGCAGTACTTC,CATGTASYEQYF
TRBV15,NA,TRBJ2-3,NA,TGTGCCACCAGCAGAGAGGCTAGATCGACAGATACGCAGTATTTT,CATSREARSTDTQYF
TRBV9,NA,TRBJ1-1,NA,TGTGCCAGCAGCGTAGTTGCGGGGAACACTGAAGCTTTCTTT,CASSVVAGNTEAFF
TRBV10-3,few,TRBJ1-3,NA,TGTGCCATCAGACCGGACACGTCAACTGGAAACACCATATATTTT,CAIRPDTSTGNTIYF
TRBV5-1,NA,TRBJ2-1,NA,TGCGCCAGCAGCTTGATCCAGGGGGGATCCTACAATGAGCAGTTCTTC,CASSLIQGGSYNEQFF
TRBV5-1,NA,TRBJ1-5,NA,TGCGCCAGCAGCCCGCGGCCCAGCAATCAGCCCCAGCATTTT,CASSPRPSNQPQHF
TRBV18,NA,TRBJ2-7,NA,TGTGCCAGCTCACCAATGAACGGGATTGACTACGAGCAGTACTTC,CASSPMNGIDYEQYF
TRBV4-3,NA,TRBJ2-2,TRBD2,TGCGCCAGCAGCCAAGATAGGCGCGGGGGGGCCTTTACCGGGGAGCTGTTTTTT,CASSQDRRGGAFTGELFF
TRBV7-8,NA,TRBJ2-5,NA,TGTGCCAGCAGCCCAACCACGGGAAGTCGAGAGACCCAGTACTTC,CASSPTTGSRETQYF
TRBV5-1,once,TRBJ2-7,NA,TGCGCCAGCAGCTTGGATTCAGGGGTGAACGAGCAGTACTTC,CASSLDSGVNEQYF
TRBV15,NA,TRBJ1-6,NA,TGTGCCACCAGCAGAGGTTACCCAGGGTATAATTCACCCCTCCACTTT,CATSRGYPGYNSPLHF
TRBV7-9,NA,TRBJ2-5,TRBD2,TGTGCCAGCAGCTTAAGTGCCAGCGGGGGAGACGCCCAAGAGACCCAGTACTTC,CASSLSASGGDAQETQYF
TRBV5-1,NA,TRBJ2-7,NA,TGCGCCAGCAGCTTGGGAGCCGTTAGCTCCTACGAGCAGTACTTC,CASSLGAVSSYEQYF
TRBV7-2,NA,TRBJ2-3,NA,TGTGCCAGCAGCCTCCAGCCTTTGACTAGGATAGATACGCAGTATTTT,CASSLQPLTRIDTQYF
TRBV6-5,few,TRBJ1-4,NA,TGTGCCAGCAGGACAGGAGCAACTAATGAAAAACTGTTTTTT,CASRTGATNEKLFF
TRBV11-1,NA,TRBJ1-1,NA,TGTGCCAGCAGCTTACAGAAGAACACTGAAGCTTTCTTT,CASSLQKNTEAFF
TRBV7-8,NA,TRBJ2-5,TRBD1,TGTGCCAGCAGCTTACGACAGGGGTTCCAAGAGACCCAGTACTTC,CASSLRQGFQETQYF
TRBV7-2,NA,TRBJ2-2,TRBD1,TGTGCCAGCAGCTTCGGGACAGGGAACACCGGGGAGCTGTTTTTT,CASSFGTGNTGELFF
TRBV7-3,NA,TRBJ2-2,TRBD1,TGTGCCAGCAGCTTAACACAACCGGGACAGGGTCCCGGGGAGCTGTTTTTT,CASSLTQPGQGPGELFF
TRBV2,NA,TRBJ1-6,TRBD1,TGTGCCAGCATGGAACAGGGGGTTAATTCACCCCTCCACTTT,CASMEQGVNSPLHF
TRBV7-9,NA,TRBJ1-5,NA,TGTGCCAGCAGCCAAAACACCCAGCCCCAGCATTTT,CASSQNTQPQHF
TRBV7-9,NA,TRBJ2-7,TRBD2,TGTGCCAGCAGCTTAGGGCTAGCGGGGGAGGCCTACGAGCAGTACTTC,CASSLGLAGEAYEQYF
TRBV30,NA,TRBJ1-2,NA,TGTGCCTGGACTGCGGGACTCCTTTCCTATGGCTACACCTTC,CAWTAGLLSYGYTF
TRBV5-1,NA,TRBJ2-5,NA,TGCGCCAGCAGCCTGACAACCGGCGCTACTCAAGAGACCCAGTACTTC,CASSLTTGATQETQYF
TRBV6-2/TRBV6-3,NA,TRBJ1-1,NA,TGTGCCAGCAGTTACCGGACTGAAGCTTTCTTT,CASSYRTEAFF
TRBV6-5,NA,TRBJ1-2,TRBD1,TGTGCCAGCAGACGGGACAGTAGCTCTTATGGCTACACCTTC,CASRRDSSSYGYTF
TRBV7-8,NA,TRBJ1-6,NA,TGTGCCAGCAGCTCGGGACAAAGCTCCTATAATTCACCCCTCCACTTT,CASSSGQSSYNSPLHF
TRBV7-6,NA,TRBJ2-1,TRBD1,TGTGCCAGCAGCTTATTCGTGGACAGGGTCTACAATGAGCAGTTCTTC,CASSLFVDRVYNEQFF
TRBV2,once,TRBJ2-5,NA,TGTGCCAGCAGTGAAGCGGCGACCCAGTACTTC,CASSEAATQYF
TRBV11-3,NA,TRBJ2-2,TRBD1,TGTGCCAGCAGCTTCAGGGGGCTCGCCGGGGAGCTGTTTTTT,CASSFRGLAGELFF
TRBV5-1,NA,TRBJ2-2,NA,TGCGCCAGCAGCTTGGGACAGAACACCGGGGAGCTGTTTTTT,CASSLGQNTGELFF
TRBV19,NA,TRBJ1-6,NA,TGTGCCAGTAGTATAGTCTGGACAGCCGTCGATAATTCACCCCTCCACTTT,CASSIVWTAVDNSPLHF
TRBV5-1,NA,TRBJ2-5,NA,TGCGCCAGCAGCTTCACTCCCCAAGAGACCCAGTACTTC,CASSFTPQETQYF
TRBV7-3,NA,TRBJ1-5,TRBD1,TGTGCCAGCAGCAGGTGGGACAGGGGTTGTGAGAGCAATCAGCCCCAGCATTTT,CASSRWDRGCESNQPQHF
TRBV3-1/TRBV3-2,NA,TRBJ2-4,TRBD2,TGTGCCAGCAGCCAAGATAGGGTAGCGGGGGGGCCCAGAGACATTCAGTACTTC,CASSQDRVAGGPRDIQYF
TRBV19,NA,TRBJ2-1,NA,TGTGCCAGTAGTATATCTGGCCTCGTCTCCTACAATGAGCAGTTCTTC,CASSISGLVSYNEQFF
TRBV12-3/TRBV12-4,NA,TRBJ1-6,NA,TGTGCCAGCAGTCTCTTTCCAGGACCCCTCCACTTT,CASSLFPGPLHF
TRBV7-2,NA,TRBJ1-3,NA,TGTGCCAGCAGCTTCTCGGGACATAGCCCAGGAAACACCATATATTTT,CASSFSGHSPGNTIYF
TRBV21-1,NA,TRBJ2-3,NA,TGTGCCAGCAGCAAATCTCCCCCTCGGAAGGGACAGGGTAAGGAAACGCAGTATTTT,CASSKSPPRKGQGKETQYF
TRBV5-6,NA,TRBJ2-7,NA,TGTGCCAGCAGCCCCGGGAGCCACGAGCAGTACTTC,CASSPGSHEQYF
TRBV4-1,NA,TRBJ1-1,NA,TGCGCCAGCAGCGGCGTCTTACGAGGCCACTTGAACACTGAAGCTTTCTTT,CASSGVLRGHLNTEAFF
TRBV6-6,once,TRBJ1-2,TRBD1,TGTGCCAGCAGTTTCGGACAGGGGGACGGCTATGGCTACACCTTC,CASSFGQGDGYGYTF